This passage covers 27 T cell receptor beta chains from one sample sequenced in a study of blood T cell repertoires in COVID-19. Sequencing was performed with immunoSEQ multiplex PCR; in TCRdb, only in-frame clones are kept and a portion is missing. The sample shows 250,000 to 350,000 clones, around 84% of them seen only once. Specimen: peripheral blood. The receptors originated from a human donor with COVID-19, enrolled during active disease. The donor label of this sample is uncertain.

This clone was seen once. The chain carries TRBV19 and TRBJ2-6; no definite D call. The V gene's germline CDR1 is LNHDA and CDR2 SQIVND (reference sequence). Between the trimmed V and J ends, which lost 5 bases and 4 bases, there was a span of 6 bases. The CDR3 is 13 amino acids. The CDR3 reads CASSVAGANVLTF. The CDR3 nucleotides are TGTGCCAGTAGTGTGGCCGGGGCCAACGTCCTGACTTTC.

The chain joins TRBV29-1 to TRBJ1-2; no firm D call. V was trimmed by 2 bases and J by 5 bases, leaving 12 bases between them. Per the germline V gene, CDR1 is SQVTM and CDR2 is ANQGSEA. This CDR3 has 13 residues. CDR3 protein: CSVELWRGYGYTF. The CDR3 region has the DNA TGCAGCGTTGAATTGTGGCGGGGATATGGCTACACCTTC.

The chain carries TRBV12-3 or TRBV12-4 and TRBJ2-3; a possible D gene is TRBD2 (5 bases). Trimming left V 3 bases short and J 4 bases short, with 8 bases between. This CDR3 has 13 residues. The CDR3 reads CASSLASPDTQYF. CDR3 sequence (DNA): TGTGCCAGCAGTTTGGCTAGCCCAGATACGCAGTATTTT.

V and J are TRBV30 and TRBJ1-6; TRBD1 matches 9 bases. The trim removed 5 bases at V and 7 bases at J, leaving 18 bases unmatched. Germline V gene sequence: CDR1 GTSNPN, CDR2 SVGIG (reference sequence). This CDR3 contains 18 residues. Here the CDR3 DNA reads TGTGCCTGGGTATCCCGGGACAGGGCCATTATAGGGAATTCACCCCTCCACTTT. It codes for CAWVSRDRAIIGNSPLHF.

The gene calls are TRBV5-8 and TRBJ1-1; 9 bases are a match to TRBD1. Germline trimming cut 4 bases from V and 4 bases from J; bases unmatched to any gene: 11. The CDR3 loop spans 16 amino acids. The germline V gene has CDR1 SGHTS and CDR2 YDEGEE. The chain's CDR3 is CASSNPSRTGVTEAFF. The CDR3 DNA is TGTGCCAGCAGCAACCCATCGAGGACAGGGGTCACTGAAGCTTTCTTT. Full variable domain (missing parts from reference TRBV5-8 and TRBJ1-1): EAGVTQSPTHLIKTRGQQATLRCSPISGHTSVYWYQQALGLGLQFLLWYDEGEERNRGNFPPRFSGRQFPNYSSELNVNALELEDSALYLCASSNPSRTGVTEAFFGQGTRLTVV.

This clone was counted a single time. The chain joins TRBV6-2 or TRBV6-3 to TRBJ1-1; TRBD1 aligns across 12 bases. Per germline, CDR1 MNHEY and CDR2 SVGEGT. Unmatched junction bases numbered 7, after V lost 5 bases and J lost 6 bases. There are 15 residues in the CDR3. DNA for the CDR3: TGTGCCAGCAGTGGGACAGGGGGCGGAAGACCTGAAGCTTTCTTT. It yields the protein CASSGTGGGRPEAFF.

This clone appeared a few times. The chain carries TRBV28 and TRBJ1-6; TRBD1 might be the D (5 bases). From germline, CDR1 is MDHEN and CDR2 SYDVKM. This CDR3 has 14 residues. V was trimmed by 8 bases and J by 11 bases, leaving 19 bases between them. CDR3 DNA: TGTGCCAGCCATAACCGCGGGGAAGGGGCACCCCTCCACTTT. It translates to CASHNRGEGAPLHF.

This chain uses TRBV10-1 with TRBJ2-7, with 10 bases aligning to TRBD2. With 2 bases clipped from V and 1 base from J, the junction kept 2 bases outside the gene matches. Germline-derived CDR1 and CDR2 are WNHNN and SYGVQD (reference sequence). The CDR3 is 15 amino acids. The CDR3 DNA reads TGCGCCAGCAGTGAGGGACTAGCGGATTCCTACGAGCAGTACTTC. It yields the protein CASSEGLADSYEQYF.

The chain has TRBV19 and TRBJ2-3; 8 nucleotides line up with TRBD2. The CDR3 runs to 19 residues. The V and J ends lost 0 bases and 1 base, in that order; junction bases with no gene match: 12. The germline gives CDR1 LNHDA, CDR2 SQIVND (reference sequence). The CDR3 spells CASSIDMAGGQGGTDTQYF. CDR3 sequence (DNA): TGTGCCAGTAGTATAGATATGGCGGGAGGCCAGGGCGGCACAGATACGCAGTATTTT. Combining the CDR3 with reference TRBV19 and TRBJ2-3 gives the whole variable domain DGGITQSPKYLFRKEGQNVTLSCEQNLNHDAMYWYRQDPGQGLRLIYYSQIVNDFQKGDIAEGYSVSREKKESFPLTVTSAQKNPTAFYLCASSIDMAGGQGGTDTQYFGPGTRLTVL.

The chain recombines TRBV6-5 with TRBJ1-4; D uncertain. CDR1 is MNHEY, CDR2 SVGAGI, per germline. The V end was cut by 6 bases, the J end by 0 bases, with 11 bases between. The CDR3 sequence is 15 residues long. CDR3 nucleotide sequence: TGTGCCAGCAGCCCCGGTTACTCAACTAATGAAAAACTGTTTTTT. It specifies CASSPGYSTNEKLFF.

The CDR3 DNA follows: TGTGCCAGTAGTCCTCGGACAGGGTTAGGTTCACCCCTCCACTTT. Translating gives CASSPRTGLGSPLHF. The chain uses TRBV19 and TRBJ1-6, with 8 bases lining up with TRBD1. The CDR3 length is 15 residues. Germline V gene data show CDR1 as LNHDA and CDR2 as SQIVND (reference sequence). Trimming at V came to 5 bases and at J to 9 bases, leaving 9 bases not matched to a gene.

This chain joins TRBV19 and TRBJ1-5, with D perhaps TRBD1 (5 bases). The CDR3 totals 14 residues. The germline V gene encodes CDR1 LNHDA and CDR2 SQIVND (reference sequence). V lost 0 bases to trimming and J lost 7 bases, with 10 bases between them. The CDR3 coding sequence is TGTGCCAGTAGTATAGATGCGGGGGGACAGCCCCAGCATTTT. Protein sequence: CASSIDAGGQPQHF. The full variable domain, completed using reference TRBV19 and TRBJ1-5, is DGGITQSPKYLFRKEGQNVTLSCEQNLNHDAMYWYRQDPGQGLRLIYYSQIVNDFQKGDIAEGYSVSREKKESFPLTVTSAQKNPTAFYLCASSIDAGGQPQHFGDGTRLSIL.

The J gene is TRBJ2-1, the V gene TRBV7-9; D unclear. V lost 5 bases, J lost 7 bases, and 9 bases lay in between. Germline CDR1 is SEHNR and CDR2 is FQNEAQ (reference sequence). The CDR3 loop spans 12 amino acids. CDR3 region: CASSLTRNEQFF. Here the CDR3 DNA reads TGTGCCAGCAGCCTAACCCGTAATGAGCAGTTCTTC.

The chain uses TRBV5-1 and TRBJ2-1, with 7 bases identical to TRBD2. V gave up 0 bases and J gave up 7 bases; unmatched junction bases: 7. The CDR3 is made up of 15 amino acids. Germline CDR1 and CDR2: SGHRS and YFSETQ. In nucleotides, the CDR3 is TGCGCCAGCAGCTTGGTCGAGCGGGACTCGAATGAGCAGTTCTTC. Translating gives CASSLVERDSNEQFF.

The J gene is TRBJ1-6, the V gene TRBV2; D is perhaps TRBD1 (6 bases). The germline V and J ends were trimmed by 5 bases and 7 bases, with 9 bases remaining between them. CDR1 and CDR2 (germline): SNHLY, FYNNEI. The CDR3 totals 13 residues. CDR3 sequence (DNA): TGTGCCAGCAGTACAGGGAACAATTCACCCCTCCACTTT. It codes for CASSTGNNSPLHF.

Here the CDR3 DNA reads TGTGCCAGCAGCCCCCGGGGGACTAATGAAAAACTGTTTTTT. Translating gives CASSPRGTNEKLFF. The chain links TRBV3-1 (or the pseudogene TRBV3-2) to TRBJ1-4, with a possible D match to TRBD1 (5 bases). CDR1 and CDR2 (germline): LGHDT, YNNKEL (reference sequence). The CDR3 consists of 14 residues. Trimming removed 4 bases at V and 2 bases at J, with 8 bases between.

V usage is TRBV18 and J usage is TRBJ2-7; TRBD1 matches at 7 bases. The CDR3 runs 16 residues. After removal of 0 bases from V and 5 bases from J, the junction contained 10 bases not matched to a gene. Per the germline V gene, CDR1 is KGHSH and CDR2 is LQKENI. The CDR3 nucleotides are TGTGCCAGCTCACCACCTAGTGTAGGGGGCATGGACGAGCAGTACTTC. Its translation: CASSPPSVGGMDEQYF. The whole variable domain, remainder taken from reference TRBV18 and TRBJ2-7, is NAGVMQNPRHLVRRRGQEARLRCSPMKGHSHVYWYRQLPEEGLKFMVYLQKENIIDESGMPKERFSAEFPKEGPSILRIQQVVRGDSAAYFCASSPPSVGGMDEQYFGPGTRLTVT.

This sequence joins TRBV28 and TRBJ1-1; 8 nucleotides match TRBD1. The CDR3 has 14 residues. Germline CDR1 MDHEN, CDR2 SYDVKM. Germline trimming cut 7 bases from V and 5 bases from J; bases unmatched to any gene: 9. The CDR3 here is CASTEDRAGTEAFF. In nucleotides, the CDR3 is TGTGCCAGCACCGAGGACAGGGCGGGTACTGAAGCTTTCTTT.

The sample holds one count of this clone. The rearrangement links TRBV19 to TRBJ2-3; D call uncertain. Between the trimmed V and J ends, which lost 0 bases and 3 bases, there was a span of 7 bases. Germline V gives CDR1 LNHDA, CDR2 SQIVND (reference sequence). The length of the CDR3 is 14 residues. CDR3 protein: CASSIDPGTDTQYF. CDR3 sequence (DNA): TGTGCCAGTAGTATAGATCCAGGAACAGATACGCAGTATTTT.

This chain connects TRBV30 to TRBJ2-7, with a weak D call TRBD2 (5 bases). The CDR3 extends over 15 amino acids. The germline V gene encodes CDR1 GTSNPN and CDR2 SVGIG (reference sequence). V shed 0 bases and J shed 3 bases, with 15 bases lying between them. CDR3 in DNA: TGTGCCTGGAGTGTTCTGGAGCGGCCCCTCTACGAGCAGTACTTC. As protein: CAWSVLERPLYEQYF. The full variable domain, with the rest looked up from reference TRBV30 and TRBJ2-7, is SQTIHQWPATLVQPVGSPLSLECTVEGTSNPNLYWYRQAAGRGLQLLFYSVGIGQISSEVPQNLSASRPQDRQFILSSKKLLLSDSGFYLCAWSVLERPLYEQYFGPGTRLTVT.

The genes are TRBV9 and TRBJ1-4; unclear D gene. The CDR3 length is 14 residues. V was shortened by 0 bases and J by 8 bases, with 11 bases between the two germline ends. Germline V lookup: CDR1 SGDLS, CDR2 YYNGEE. The CDR3 bases are TGTGCCAGCAGCGTAGACTCCACGTTAGAAAAACTGTTTTTT. Translating it yields CASSVDSTLEKLFF. Full variable domain (outside the CDR3, taken from reference TRBV9 and TRBJ1-4): DSGVTQTPKHLITATGQRVTLRCSPRSGDLSVYWYQQSLDQGLQFLIQYYNGEERAKGNILERFSAQQFPDLHSELNLSSLELGDSALYFCASSVDSTLEKLFFGSGTQLSVL.

The genes are TRBV28 and TRBJ2-7, with a tentative D call TRBD1 (8 bases). V was shortened by 6 bases and J by 4 bases, with 19 bases between the two germline ends. Germline V lookup: CDR1 MDHEN, CDR2 SYDVKM. The CDR3 sequence is 15 residues long. CDR3 sequence: CASRTNRGGLYEQYF. CDR3 nucleotides: TGTGCCAGCAGAACCAACAGGGGGGGGTTATACGAGCAGTACTTC.

The chain couples TRBV27 to TRBJ2-3; the match to TRBD2 covers 11 bases. J gave up 0 bases and V 3 bases, and 11 bases lay outside the gene matches. The germline gives CDR1 MNHEY, CDR2 SMNVEV (reference sequence). The CDR3 totals 19 residues. CDR3 sequence: CASSFGVASGRPSTDTQYF. The CDR3 DNA reads as TGTGCCAGCAGTTTCGGGGTGGCTAGCGGGAGGCCTAGCACAGATACGCAGTATTTT.

The V call is TRBV27, the J call TRBJ2-7, with 8 bases identical to TRBD2. Unmatched junction bases numbered 9, after V lost 5 bases and J lost 9 bases. The germline V gene encodes CDR1 MNHEY and CDR2 SMNVEV (reference sequence). CDR3 length: 13 residues. The CDR3: CASSLPQAGGQYF. DNA for the CDR3: TGTGCCAGCAGTCTCCCCCAGGCGGGGGGGCAGTACTTC.

The chain uses TRBV21-1 and TRBJ2-3; no DNA check was done on the table's D call, TRBD2. TRBV21-1 is a pseudogene locus. The CDR3 spans 14 residues. The CDR3 spells CARGTSGRKNTQYF. In DNA form, the CDR3 reads TGTGCCAGGGGGACTAGCGGGAGAAAAAATACGCAGTATTTT.

This clone came up a few times. The chain carries TRBV28 and TRBJ1-5; perhaps TRBD1 as D (5 bases). This CDR3 has 14 residues. V was trimmed by 5 bases and J by 4 bases, leaving 12 bases between them. Germline V gives CDR1 MDHEN, CDR2 SYDVKM. CDR3 DNA sequence: TGTGCCAGCAGTCCTCAGAACAGGAATCAGCCCCAGCATTTT. Translated, it gives CASSPQNRNQPQHF.

V usage is TRBV7-9 and J usage is TRBJ2-5; D may be TRBD1 (7 bases). Germline loops: CDR1 SEHNR, CDR2 FQNEAQ (reference sequence). Trimming took 5 bases from V and 5 from J, leaving 15 bases between them. The CDR3 covers 14 residues. CDR3 residues: CASSTLQGRETQYF. The CDR3 region has the DNA TGTGCCAGCAGCACATTACAGGGGAGGGAGACCCAGTACTTC.